Described below is a single T cell receptor beta chain sequence and its context. This record comes from a study of blood T cells in healthy people across ages. CDR3 length: 15 amino acids. In germline, CDR1 is LGHDT, CDR2 YNNKEL (reference sequence). V gave up 5 bases and J gave up 5 bases; unmatched junction bases: 10. PCR was performed a second time for about 7 to 11 cycles using a sample-barcoded 5' primer and a J-beta primer mix. The authors tagged each cDNA molecule using a template-switch adaptor with 12 random nucleotides. TCRdb recomputed calls from the 5' RACE reads with MiXCR, one row per CDR3 protein. The sample contains approximately 1.5 million distinct CDR3 sequences, around 35% of which appear only once.

Sequencing used blood. The rearrangement links TRBV3-1 to TRBJ1-2, with 8 bases lining up with TRBD1. The sequence derives from a woman aged 25 to 39 in good health. The CDR3 sequence is CASSSRQGIVYGYTF. The CDR3 DNA follows: TGTGCCAGCAGCAGTCGACAGGGGATTGTATATGGCTACACCTTC.